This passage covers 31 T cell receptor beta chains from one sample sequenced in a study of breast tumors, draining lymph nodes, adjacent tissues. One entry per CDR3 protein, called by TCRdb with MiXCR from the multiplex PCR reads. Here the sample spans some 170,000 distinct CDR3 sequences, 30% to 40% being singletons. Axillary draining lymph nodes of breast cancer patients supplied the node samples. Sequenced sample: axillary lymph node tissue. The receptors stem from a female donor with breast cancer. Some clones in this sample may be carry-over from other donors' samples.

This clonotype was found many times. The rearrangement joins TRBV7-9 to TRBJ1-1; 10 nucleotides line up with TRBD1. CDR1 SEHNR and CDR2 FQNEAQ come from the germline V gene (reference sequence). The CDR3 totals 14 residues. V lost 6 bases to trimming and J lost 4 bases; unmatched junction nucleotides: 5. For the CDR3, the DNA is TGTGCCAGCAGTTTGGACAGGGGGGCCACTGAAGCTTTCTTT. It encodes CASSLDRGATEAFF.

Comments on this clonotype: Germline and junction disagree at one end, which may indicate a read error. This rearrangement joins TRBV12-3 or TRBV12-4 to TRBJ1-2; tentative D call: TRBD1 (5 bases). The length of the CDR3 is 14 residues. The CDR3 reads CASERGASNYGYTF. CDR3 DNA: TGCGCCAGCGAACGAGGGGCGTCGAACTATGGCTACACCTTC.

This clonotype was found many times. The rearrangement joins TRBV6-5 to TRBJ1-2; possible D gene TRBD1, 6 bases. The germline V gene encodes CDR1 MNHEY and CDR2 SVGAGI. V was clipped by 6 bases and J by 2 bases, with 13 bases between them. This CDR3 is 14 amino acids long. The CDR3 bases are TGTGCCAGCAGCCCCCAGACAGGAAACTATGGCTACACCTTC. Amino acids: CASSPQTGNYGYTF.

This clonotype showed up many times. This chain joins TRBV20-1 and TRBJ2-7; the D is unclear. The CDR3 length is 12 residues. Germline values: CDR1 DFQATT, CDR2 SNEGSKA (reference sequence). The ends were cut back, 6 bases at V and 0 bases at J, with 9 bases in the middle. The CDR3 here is CSAGHTSYEQYF. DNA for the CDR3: TGCAGTGCCGGTCACACCTCCTACGAGCAGTACTTC.

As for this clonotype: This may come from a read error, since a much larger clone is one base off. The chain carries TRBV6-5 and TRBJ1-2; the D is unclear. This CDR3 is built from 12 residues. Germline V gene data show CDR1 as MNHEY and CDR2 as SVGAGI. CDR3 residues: CASSYGRDGYAF. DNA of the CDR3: TGTGCCAGCAGTTACGGCCGGGATGGCTACGCCTTC.

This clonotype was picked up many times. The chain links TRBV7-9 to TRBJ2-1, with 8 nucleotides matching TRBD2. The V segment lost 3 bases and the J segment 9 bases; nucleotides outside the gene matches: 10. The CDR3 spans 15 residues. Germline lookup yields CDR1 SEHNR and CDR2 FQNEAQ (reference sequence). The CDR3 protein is CASSFESGRSTEQFF. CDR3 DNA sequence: TGTGCCAGCAGCTTTGAAAGCGGGAGAAGTACTGAGCAGTTCTTC.

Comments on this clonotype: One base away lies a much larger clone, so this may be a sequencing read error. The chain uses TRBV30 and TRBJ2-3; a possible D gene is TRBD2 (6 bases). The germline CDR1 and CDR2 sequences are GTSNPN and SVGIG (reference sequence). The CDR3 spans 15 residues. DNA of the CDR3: TGTGCCTGGGGGAGACTTGGGGGGAGCACAGATATGCAGTATTTT. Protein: CAWGRLGGSTDMQYF. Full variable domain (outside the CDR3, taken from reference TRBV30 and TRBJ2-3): SQTIHQWPATLVQPVGSPLSLECTVEGTSNPNLYWYRQAAGRGLQLLFYSVGIGQISSEVPQNLSASRPQDRQFILSSKKLLLSDSGFYLCAWGRLGGSTDMQYFGPGTRLTVL.

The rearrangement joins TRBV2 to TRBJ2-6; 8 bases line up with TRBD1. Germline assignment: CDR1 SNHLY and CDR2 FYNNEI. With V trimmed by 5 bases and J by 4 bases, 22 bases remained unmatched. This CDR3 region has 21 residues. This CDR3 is CASSTPSRVGQGRPGANVLTF. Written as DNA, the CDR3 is TGTGCCAGCAGTACCCCCTCCCGGGTAGGACAGGGTAGACCCGGGGCCAACGTCCTGACTTTC.

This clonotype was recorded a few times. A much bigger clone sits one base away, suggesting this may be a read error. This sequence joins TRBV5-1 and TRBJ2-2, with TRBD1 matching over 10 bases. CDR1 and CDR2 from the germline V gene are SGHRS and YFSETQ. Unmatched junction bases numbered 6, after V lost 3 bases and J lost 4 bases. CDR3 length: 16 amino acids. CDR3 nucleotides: TGCGCCAGCAGCTGGAGACAGGGGGCGAGCACCGGGGAGCTGTTTTTT. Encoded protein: CASSWRQGASTGELFF.

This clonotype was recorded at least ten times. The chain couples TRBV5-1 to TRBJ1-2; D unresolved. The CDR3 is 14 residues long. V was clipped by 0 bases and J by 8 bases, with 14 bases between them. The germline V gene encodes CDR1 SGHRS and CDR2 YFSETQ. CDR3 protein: CASSLDNSGLGYTF. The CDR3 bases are TGCGCCAGCAGCTTGGATAACAGCGGATTGGGCTACACCTTC.

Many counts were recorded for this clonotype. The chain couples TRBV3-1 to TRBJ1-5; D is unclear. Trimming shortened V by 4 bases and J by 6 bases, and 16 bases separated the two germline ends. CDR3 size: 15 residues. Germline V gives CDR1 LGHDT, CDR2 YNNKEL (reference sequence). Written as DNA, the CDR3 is TGTGCCAGCAGCCCTAGAAATCTACCCGGTCAGCCCCAGCATTTT. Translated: CASSPRNLPGQPQHF.

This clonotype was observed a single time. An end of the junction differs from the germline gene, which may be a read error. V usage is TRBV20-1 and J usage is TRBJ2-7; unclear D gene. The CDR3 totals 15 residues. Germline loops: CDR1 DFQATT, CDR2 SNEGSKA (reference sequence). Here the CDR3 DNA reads TGCAGCGCCTGGAACTCCCGGGTCCAAGCCTACGACCAGTACTTC. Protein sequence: CSAWNSRVQAYDQYF.

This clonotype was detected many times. In DNA form, the CDR3 reads TGCGCCAGCAGCCAAGAAAAGGGGTGGGAGACCCAGTACTTC. As protein: CASSQEKGWETQYF. The V and J genes are TRBV4-1 and TRBJ2-5; tentative D call: TRBD1 (5 bases). The CDR3 consists of 14 residues. Germline values: CDR1 MGHRA, CDR2 YSYEKL. Deletions cut 0 bases from V and 5 bases from J, with 10 bases between.

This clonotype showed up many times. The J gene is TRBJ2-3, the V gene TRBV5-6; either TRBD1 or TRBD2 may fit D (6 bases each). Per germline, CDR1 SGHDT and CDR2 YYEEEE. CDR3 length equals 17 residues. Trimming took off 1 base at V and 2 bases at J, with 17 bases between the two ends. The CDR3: CASSLLVWGADTDTQYF. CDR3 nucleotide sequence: TGTGCCAGCAGCTTGCTGGTTTGGGGGGCAGACACAGATACGCAGTATTTT.

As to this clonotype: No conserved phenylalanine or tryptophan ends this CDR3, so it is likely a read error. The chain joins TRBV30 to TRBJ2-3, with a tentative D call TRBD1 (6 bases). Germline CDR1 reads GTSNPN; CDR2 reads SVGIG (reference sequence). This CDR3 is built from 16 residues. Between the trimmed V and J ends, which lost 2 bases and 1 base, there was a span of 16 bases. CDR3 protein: CAWSPSPQGGTDTQYL. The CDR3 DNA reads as TGTGCCTGGAGTCCCTCCCCACAGGGAGGCACAGATACGCAGTATCTT.

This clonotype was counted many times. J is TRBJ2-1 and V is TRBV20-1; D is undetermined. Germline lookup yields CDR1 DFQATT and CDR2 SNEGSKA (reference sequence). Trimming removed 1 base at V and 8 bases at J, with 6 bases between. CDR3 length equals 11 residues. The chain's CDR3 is CSARVYHEQFF. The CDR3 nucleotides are TGCAGTGCTAGAGTATACCATGAGCAGTTCTTC.

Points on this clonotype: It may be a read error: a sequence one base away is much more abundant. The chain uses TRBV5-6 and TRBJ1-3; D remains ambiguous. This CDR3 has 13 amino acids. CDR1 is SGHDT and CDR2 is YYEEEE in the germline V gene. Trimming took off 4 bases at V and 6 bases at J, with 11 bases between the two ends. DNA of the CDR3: TGTGCCAGCAGCCTAGGTACGGCAAACACCATATATTTT. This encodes CASSLGTANTIYF.

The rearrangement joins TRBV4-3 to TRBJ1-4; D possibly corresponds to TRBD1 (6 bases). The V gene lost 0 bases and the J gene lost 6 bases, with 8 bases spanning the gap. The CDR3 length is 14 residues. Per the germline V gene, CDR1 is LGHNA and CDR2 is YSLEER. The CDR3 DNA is TGCGCCAGCAGCCAAGACAGGGGAGATGAAAAACTGTTTTTT. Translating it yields CASSQDRGDEKLFF.

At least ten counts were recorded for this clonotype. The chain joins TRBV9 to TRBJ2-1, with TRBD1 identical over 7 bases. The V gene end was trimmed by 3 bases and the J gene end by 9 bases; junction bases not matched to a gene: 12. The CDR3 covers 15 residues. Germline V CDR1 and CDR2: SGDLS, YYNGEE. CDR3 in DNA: TGTGCCAGCAGCGAAAGACAGGGCACAGGCAGTGAGCAGTTCTTC. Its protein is CASSERQGTGSEQFF.

CDR3 sequence: CASSLRTGPVYEKLFF. The CDR3 nucleotides read TGCGCCAGCAGCTTACGGACAGGGCCCGTCTACGAAAAACTGTTTTTT. This chain links TRBV5-1 with TRBJ1-4; 8 bases map to TRBD1. The CDR3 runs 16 residues. The germline V gene encodes CDR1 SGHRS and CDR2 YFSETQ. The J segment lost 8 bases and the V segment lost 2 bases, leaving 11 bases of the junction unmatched.

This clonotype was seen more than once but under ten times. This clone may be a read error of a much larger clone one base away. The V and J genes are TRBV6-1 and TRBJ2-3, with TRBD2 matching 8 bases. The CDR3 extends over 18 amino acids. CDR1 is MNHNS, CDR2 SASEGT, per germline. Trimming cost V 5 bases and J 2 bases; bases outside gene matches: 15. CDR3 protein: CASSPLAGGGGITDTQYF. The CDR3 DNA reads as TGTGCCAGCAGTCCCCTAGCCGGAGGCGGGGGGATCACAGATACGCAGTATTTT.

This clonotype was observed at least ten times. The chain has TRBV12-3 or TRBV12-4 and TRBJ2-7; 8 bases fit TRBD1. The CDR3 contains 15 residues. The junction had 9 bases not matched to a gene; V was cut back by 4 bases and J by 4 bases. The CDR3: CASSSQRQGWYEQYF. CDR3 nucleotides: TGTGCCAGCAGTTCCCAGAGACAGGGGTGGTACGAGCAGTACTTC.

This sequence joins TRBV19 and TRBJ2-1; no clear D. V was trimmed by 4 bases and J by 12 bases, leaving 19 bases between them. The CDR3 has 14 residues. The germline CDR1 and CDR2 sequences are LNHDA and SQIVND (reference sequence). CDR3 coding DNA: TGTGCCAGTAGTACAGATCGCAGTGTGGGTGTGCAGTTCTTC. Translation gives CASSTDRSVGVQFF.

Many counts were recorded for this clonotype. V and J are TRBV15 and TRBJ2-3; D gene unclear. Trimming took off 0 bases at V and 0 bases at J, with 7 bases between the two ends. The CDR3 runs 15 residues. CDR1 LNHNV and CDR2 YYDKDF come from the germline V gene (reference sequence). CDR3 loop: CATSRDPTSTDTQYF. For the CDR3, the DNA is TGTGCCACCAGCAGAGATCCCACTAGCACAGATACGCAGTATTTT.

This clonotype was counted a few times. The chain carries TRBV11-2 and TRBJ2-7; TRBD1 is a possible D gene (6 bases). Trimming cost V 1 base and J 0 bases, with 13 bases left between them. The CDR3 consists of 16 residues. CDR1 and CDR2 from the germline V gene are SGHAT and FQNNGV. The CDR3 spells CASSLVYRAPSYEQYF. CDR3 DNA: TGTGCCAGCAGCTTAGTTTACAGGGCCCCCTCCTACGAGCAGTACTTC. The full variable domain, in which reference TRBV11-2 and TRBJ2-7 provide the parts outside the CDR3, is EAGVAQSPRYKIIEKRQSVAFWCNPISGHATLYWYQQILGQGPKLLIQFQNNGVVDDSQLPKDRFSAERLKGVDSTLKIQPAKLEDSAVYLCASSLVYRAPSYEQYFGPGTRLTVT.

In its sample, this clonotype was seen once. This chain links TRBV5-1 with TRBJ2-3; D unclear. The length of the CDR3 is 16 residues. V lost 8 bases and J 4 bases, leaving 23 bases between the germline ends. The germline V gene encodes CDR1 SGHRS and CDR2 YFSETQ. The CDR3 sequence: CASTSDFGRGADTQYF. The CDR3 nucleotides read TGCGCCAGTACCAGTGATTTCGGACGAGGAGCAGATACGCAGTATTTT.

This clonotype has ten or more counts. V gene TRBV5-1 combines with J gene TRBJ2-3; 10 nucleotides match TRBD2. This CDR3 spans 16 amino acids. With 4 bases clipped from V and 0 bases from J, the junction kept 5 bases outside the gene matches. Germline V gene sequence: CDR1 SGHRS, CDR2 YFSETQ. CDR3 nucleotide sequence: TGCGCCAGCAGCCACCTACTAGCGGGGAGCACAGATACGCAGTATTTT. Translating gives CASSHLLAGSTDTQYF.

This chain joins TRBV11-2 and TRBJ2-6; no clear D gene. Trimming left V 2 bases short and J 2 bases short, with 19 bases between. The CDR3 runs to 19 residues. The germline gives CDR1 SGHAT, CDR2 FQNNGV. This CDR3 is CASSLRFTAGAPGANVLTF. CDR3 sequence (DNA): TGTGCCAGCAGCTTACGTTTTACAGCAGGCGCCCCTGGGGCCAACGTCCTGACTTTC.

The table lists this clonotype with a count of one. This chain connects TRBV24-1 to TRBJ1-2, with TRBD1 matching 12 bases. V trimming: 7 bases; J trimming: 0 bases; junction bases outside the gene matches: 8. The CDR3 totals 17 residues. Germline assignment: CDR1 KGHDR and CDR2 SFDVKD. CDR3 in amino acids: CATSGGDRGPANYGYTF. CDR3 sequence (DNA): TGTGCCACCAGCGGGGGGGACAGGGGGCCCGCTAACTATGGCTACACCTTC.

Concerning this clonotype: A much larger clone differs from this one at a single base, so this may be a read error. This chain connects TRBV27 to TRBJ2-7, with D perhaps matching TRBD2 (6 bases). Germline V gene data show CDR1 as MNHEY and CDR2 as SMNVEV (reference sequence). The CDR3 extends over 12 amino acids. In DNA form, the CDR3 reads TGTGCCAGCAGGGGGAGGTCCTACGAGCGGTACTTC. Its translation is CASRGRSYERYF.

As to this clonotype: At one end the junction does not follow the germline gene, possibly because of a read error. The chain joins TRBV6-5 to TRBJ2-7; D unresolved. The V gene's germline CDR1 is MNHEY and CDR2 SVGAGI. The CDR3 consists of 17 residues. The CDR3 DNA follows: TGTGCCAGCAGTCACTCGAAAGTGTCGGGTAATATAAACGAGCAGTACTTC. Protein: CASSHSKVSGNINEQYF.